Below, one T cell receptor beta chain is given with its context. Its antigen is unidentified. Treatment denoted: over 15 received Ad26.COV2.S at low or high dose, single or two shots; a few received placebo; per-sample allocation not given. Samples analyzed were those drawn on day 63 after the first vaccine or placebo injection. In the vaccine, an Ad26 vector expressed the SARS-CoV-2 spike of the Wuhan strain. The data originate from a study of Ad26.COV2.S vaccination and SARS-CoV-2 variants. As for the study in general: Ad26.COV2.S given intramuscularly, once or twice 56 days apart. Overall study results and limits: Substantial breadth was reportedly displayed by spike-specific CD8+ and CD4+ T cell responses after vaccination.

CDR3 length: 15 residues. Germline V CDR1 and CDR2: MDHEN, SYDVKM. V gave up 5 bases and J gave up 5 bases; unmatched junction bases: 9. TCRdb's table, derived via immunoSEQ multiplex PCR, lists solely in-frame clones and lacks some. The data show about 320,000 clones, with around 85% seen just once and 2% to 2.5% held by the top ten. This sample comprised peripheral blood, obtained in a trial of Ad26.COV2.S vaccine versus placebo. V gene TRBV28 combines with J gene TRBJ1-1; 9 positions match TRBD1. This clonotype was obtained from a person aged 18-65 years who received the Ad26.COV2.S COVID-19 vaccine or a placebo. As DNA, the CDR3 is TGTGCCAGCAGTCCATACAGGGGGCTAGGGACTGAAGCTTTCTTT. Translation gives CASSPYRGLGTEAFF. Full variable domain (rest looked up from reference TRBV28 and TRBJ1-1): DVKVTQSSRYLVKRTGEKVFLECVQDMDHENMFWYRQDPGLGLRLIYFSYDVKMKEKGDIPEGYSVSREKKERFSLILESASTNQTSMYLCASSPYRGLGTEAFFGQGTRLTVV.